The 25 T cell receptor beta chains below come from one sample, sequenced in a study of T cells in pancreatic ductal adenocarcinoma. Libraries were prepared by immunoSEQ multiplex PCR; TCRdb keeps only in-frame clonotypes and omits some of them. The sample has roughly 100,000 clones; roughly 96% are singletons. No neoadjuvant therapy was given to the selected pancreatic ductal adenocarcinoma patients before their surgery. Sequenced input: PBMCs. Receptor source: a human donor with pancreatic ductal adenocarcinoma.

The V and J genes are TRBV28 and TRBJ2-2, with no clear D. Germline CDR1 and CDR2: MDHEN and SYDVKM. V gave up 4 bases and J gave up 5 bases, with 14 bases separating them. The CDR3 sequence is 15 residues long. CDR3 region: CASSSPWHGTGELFF. The CDR3, as DNA: TGTGCCAGCAGTTCTCCGTGGCACGGGACCGGGGAGCTGTTTTTT.

J is TRBJ2-1 and V is TRBV6-5, with 9 bases aligning to TRBD1. The V gene's germline CDR1 is MNHEY and CDR2 SVGAGI. V lost 5 bases to trimming and J lost 10 bases; unmatched junction nucleotides: 12. The CDR3 covers 15 residues. This CDR3 is CASSMTGGLTGEQFF. CDR3 sequence (DNA): TGTGCCAGCAGTATGACAGGGGGACTAACAGGGGAGCAGTTCTTC.

The chain uses TRBV7-6 and TRBJ2-7; weak D call: TRBD2 (6 bases). Trimming cost V 4 bases and J 2 bases, with 15 bases left between them. Germline assignment: CDR1 SGHVS and CDR2 FNYEAQ. The CDR3 loop spans 15 amino acids. The CDR3 is CASSSGGSGAYEQYF. CDR3 in DNA: TGTGCCAGCAGCTCTGGGGGGTCGGGGGCCTACGAGCAGTACTTC.

The J gene is TRBJ2-7, the V gene TRBV28; TRBD1 aligns across 8 bases. Looked up from germline, CDR1 is MDHEN and CDR2 is SYDVKM. The CDR3 length is 13 residues. The V and J ends lost 9 bases and 4 bases, in that order; junction bases with no gene match: 8. The CDR3 bases are TGTGCCAGTCAGACAGGGGATTTATACGAGCAGTACTTC. Protein product: CASQTGDLYEQYF.

The chain combines TRBV30 with TRBJ2-1; the match to TRBD2 covers 12 bases. The germline gives CDR1 GTSNPN, CDR2 SVGIG (reference sequence). CDR3 length: 14 amino acids. With V trimmed by 7 bases and J by 1 base, 2 bases remained unmatched. The CDR3 loop reads CASTSGSSYNEQFF. The CDR3 region has the DNA TGTGCCTCGACTAGCGGGAGTTCCTACAATGAGCAGTTCTTC.

The chain combines TRBV6-1 with TRBJ2-7; maybe TRBD1 (7 bases). In germline, CDR1 is MNHNS, CDR2 SASEGT. V was shortened by 6 bases and J by 3 bases, with 15 bases between the two germline ends. The CDR3 is made up of 14 amino acids. As DNA, the CDR3 is TGTGCCAGCAGGGGGACAGCAGCGGGCTACGAGCAGTACTTC. Its protein is CASRGTAAGYEQYF.

V is TRBV19 and J is TRBJ1-1; TRBD1 is a possible D gene (6 bases). This CDR3 has 14 residues. Germline CDR1 and CDR2: LNHDA and SQIVND (reference sequence). Trimming pared 6 bases from V and 4 bases from J, leaving 15 bases between. DNA for the CDR3: TGTGCCAGTAGCCCCCTCGACAGGTTCACTGAAGCTTTCTTT. Translated: CASSPLDRFTEAFF.

The chain has TRBV4-1 and TRBJ2-1; 12 bases are shared with TRBD2. Germline CDR1 and CDR2: MGHRA and YSYEKL. V gave up 4 bases and J gave up 6 bases; unmatched junction bases: 7. The CDR3 has 16 residues. Here the CDR3 reads CASSRKTSGRSNEQFF. The CDR3 nucleotides read TGCGCCAGCAGCCGAAAGACTAGCGGGAGAAGCAATGAGCAGTTCTTC.

The chain employs TRBV5-6 and TRBJ2-1; D ambiguous. The CDR3 contains 12 residues. Trimming took off 0 bases at V and 12 bases at J, with 10 bases between the two ends. Germline loops: CDR1 SGHDT, CDR2 YYEEEE. CDR3 sequence reads: CASSLGRLGQFF. The CDR3 coding sequence is TGTGCCAGCAGCTTGGGGAGACTCGGGCAGTTCTTC.

The genes are TRBV5-1 and TRBJ2-5; D possibly corresponds to TRBD2 (5 bases). The length of the CDR3 is 16 residues. Germline values: CDR1 SGHRS, CDR2 YFSETQ. V lost 4 bases and J 7 bases, leaving 23 bases between the germline ends. The CDR3 region has the DNA TGCGCCAGCAGCCCCGAGGGTTTGAATAGTCTCGTGACCCAGTACTTC. Translating gives CASSPEGLNSLVTQYF. The full variable domain, in which reference TRBV5-1 and TRBJ2-5 provide the parts outside the CDR3, is KAGVTQTPRYLIKTRGQQVTLSCSPISGHRSVSWYQQTPGQGLQFLFEYFSETQRNKGNFPGRFSGRQFSNSRSEMNVSTLELGDSALYLCASSPEGLNSLVTQYFGPGTRLLVL.

The chain joins TRBV27 to TRBJ2-7, with 10 bases identical to TRBD1. The CDR3 is made up of 15 amino acids. Germline CDR1 MNHEY, CDR2 SMNVEV (reference sequence). Trimming cost V 4 bases and J 6 bases; bases outside gene matches: 9. CDR3 in DNA: TGTGCCAGCAGTTCACACCGGGACAGGGGTTCCGAGCAGTACTTC. Amino acids: CASSSHRDRGSEQYF.

In DNA form, the CDR3 reads TGTGCCAGCAGCTTAGTGATAGCGGGAGGGGGGGAGCAGTACTTC. Residues: CASSLVIAGGGEQYF. The V call is TRBV7-2, the J call TRBJ2-7; TRBD2 agrees at 11 bases. The CDR3 contains 15 residues. Germline V gene data show CDR1 as SGHTA and CDR2 as FQGNSA. With V trimmed by 1 base and J by 7 bases, 6 bases remained unmatched.

The gene calls are TRBV5-1 and TRBJ2-3; perhaps TRBD2 as D (5 bases). V was shortened by 0 bases and J by 4 bases, with 15 bases between the two germline ends. CDR1 is SGHRS, CDR2 YFSETQ, per germline. CDR3 length: 16 residues. CDR3 nucleotides: TGCGCCAGCAGCTTGGTATCAAGCGGAGGCTCAGATACGCAGTATTTT. As protein: CASSLVSSGGSDTQYF.

This chain joins TRBV6-5 and TRBJ1-2; weak D call: TRBD1 (6 bases). Per germline, CDR1 MNHEY and CDR2 SVGAGI. This CDR3 is 15 amino acids long. V gave up 5 bases and J gave up 8 bases, with 21 bases separating them. The CDR3 bases are TGTGCCAGCAGTAGTATGGGGGCCGGGCGTCGAGGCTACACCTTC. Translating it yields CASSSMGAGRRGYTF.

The genes are TRBV18 and TRBJ2-5; possible D gene TRBD2, 5 bases. Trimming cost V 5 bases and J 1 base, with 8 bases left between them. The CDR3 loop spans 13 amino acids. Germline V gene sequence: CDR1 KGHSH, CDR2 LQKENI. CDR3 DNA sequence: TGTGCCAGCTCAACTAGAACCCAAGAGACCCAGTACTTC. It is translated as CASSTRTQETQYF. Drawing the rest from reference TRBV18 and TRBJ2-5, the complete variable domain is NAGVMQNPRHLVRRRGQEARLRCSPMKGHSHVYWYRQLPEEGLKFMVYLQKENIIDESGMPKERFSAEFPKEGPSILRIQQVVRGDSAAYFCASSTRTQETQYFGPGTRLLVL.

The chain joins TRBV10-3 to TRBJ2-7; 9 bases match TRBD1. The CDR3 has 15 residues. The germline CDR1 and CDR2 sequences are ENHRY and SYGVKD. Trimming cost V 2 bases and J 6 bases; bases outside gene matches: 8. The CDR3 spells CAISETGTGYGEQYF. The DNA of the CDR3 is TGTGCCATCAGTGAGACCGGGACAGGGTACGGCGAGCAGTACTTC.

The chain links TRBV2 to TRBJ2-3; TRBD1 matches at 7 bases. V was pared by 8 bases and J by 2 bases, with 10 bases of the junction left unmatched. In germline, CDR1 is SNHLY, CDR2 FYNNEI. CDR3 size: 15 residues. CDR3 DNA sequence: TGTGCCAGCTGGGCTGACAGGGTCTACACAGATACGCAGTATTTT. It specifies CASWADRVYTDTQYF.

The chain joins TRBV19 to TRBJ2-6; tentatively, D is TRBD2 (5 bases). The germline gives CDR1 LNHDA, CDR2 SQIVND (reference sequence). This CDR3 is built from 16 residues. Trimming stripped 3 bases from V and 0 bases from J, with 9 bases between. CDR3: CASSIPGISGANVLTF. CDR3 sequence (DNA): TGTGCCAGTAGTATTCCGGGGATCTCTGGGGCCAACGTCCTGACTTTC.

This sequence joins TRBV19 and TRBJ2-3, with TRBD2 matching over 8 bases. The CDR3 has 16 residues. J gave up 2 bases and V 5 bases, and 9 bases lay outside the gene matches. CDR1 is LNHDA, CDR2 SQIVND, per germline (reference sequence). CDR3 nucleotide sequence: TGTGCCAGTAGTGTGGGATTTAGCGGGAACACAGATACGCAGTATTTT. This gives the protein CASSVGFSGNTDTQYF.

This rearrangement joins TRBV18 to TRBJ2-7; D gene uncertain. V was pared by 3 bases and J by 2 bases, with 8 bases between. The CDR3 sequence is 13 residues long. Germline CDR1 and CDR2: KGHSH and LQKENI. As DNA, the CDR3 is TGTGCCAGCTCACCCTACGCCACCTACGAGCAGTACTTC. It specifies CASSPYATYEQYF.

The chain uses TRBV19 and TRBJ2-7, with a weak D call TRBD1 (5 bases). Germline V gives CDR1 LNHDA, CDR2 SQIVND (reference sequence). V was clipped by 6 bases and J by 0 bases, with 15 bases between them. The CDR3 runs to 15 residues. The CDR3 DNA sequence: TGTGCCAGTAGAGGGGCCCCGACACCCTCCTACGAGCAGTACTTC. It codes for CASRGAPTPSYEQYF.

This clone was counted once. The genes are TRBV11-3 and TRBJ2-7, with D maybe TRBD2 (5 bases). The CDR3 consists of 14 residues. The germline CDR1 and CDR2 sequences are SGHNT and YENEEA. V was shortened by 1 base and J by 4 bases, with 11 bases between the two germline ends. As DNA, the CDR3 is TGTGCCAGCAGCTTAGGAGACTACCCTTACGAGCAGTACTTC. Amino acids: CASSLGDYPYEQYF. Variable domain in full (rest from reference TRBV11-3 and TRBJ2-7): EAGVVQSPRYKIIEKKQPVAFWCNPISGHNTLYWYLQNLGQGPELLIRYENEEAVDDSQLPKDRFSAERLKGVDSTLKIQPAELGDSAVYLCASSLGDYPYEQYFGPGTRLTVT.

This clone was observed a single time. This chain uses TRBV5-1 with TRBJ2-1; possible D gene TRBD2, 6 bases. The V gene lost 0 bases and the J gene lost 8 bases, with 15 bases spanning the gap. CDR3 size: 15 residues. Germline values: CDR1 SGHRS, CDR2 YFSETQ. The CDR3 nucleotides read TGCGCCAGCAGCTTGGTTGGGGGGTGGGTCGATGAGCAGTTCTTC. It codes for CASSLVGGWVDEQFF.

The DNA of the CDR3 is TGTGCCAGCAGCGGATCCGGGACAGTGAACACTGAAGCTTTCTTT. Translation: CASSGSGTVNTEAFF. The rearrangement joins TRBV7-2 to TRBJ1-1; 7 bases match TRBD1. Germline CDR1 reads SGHTA; CDR2 reads FQGNSA. The J segment lost 0 bases and the V segment lost 5 bases, leaving 6 bases of the junction unmatched. The CDR3 runs to 15 residues.

The chain couples TRBV7-6 to TRBJ2-3; tentatively, D is TRBD2 (5 bases). Trimming shortened V by 5 bases and J by 2 bases, and 11 bases separated the two germline ends. Germline V CDR1 and CDR2: SGHVS, FNYEAQ. This CDR3 has 14 amino acids. CDR3: CASSPLALTDTQYF. The CDR3 DNA follows: TGTGCCAGCAGCCCTCTAGCACTCACAGATACGCAGTATTTT.